Listed here is a single T cell receptor (beta chain). Antigen: not known. This sample stems from a study of shared clonotypes between healthy human individuals. Measured with immunoSEQ multiplex PCR; TCRdb has only the in-frame clones, and not every one. The table includes approximately 1.5 million clones, approximately 98% detected once. V lost 0 bases and J lost 3, with 13 bases in between. The CDR3 is made up of 15 amino acids. Germline loops: CDR1 SGHNT, CDR2 YYREEE (reference sequence). Nashville, Tennessee was home to all donors, who were Caucasian adults. Study results and caveats: Incompleteness in sorted-subset sequencing, despite large depth, was shown by rarefaction.

V usage is TRBV5-4 and J usage is TRBJ2-7; tentatively, D is TRBD1 (5 bases). Material for sequencing was naive CD4+ T cells sorted from blood. Subset noted: CD45RA+ positively selected. The receptor was isolated from a man aged 25 to 40 in good health. CDR3 residues: CASSLGGLKGYEQYF. The CDR3 region has the DNA TGTGCCAGCAGCTTGGGGGGCCTGAAGGGCTACGAGCAGTACTTC.